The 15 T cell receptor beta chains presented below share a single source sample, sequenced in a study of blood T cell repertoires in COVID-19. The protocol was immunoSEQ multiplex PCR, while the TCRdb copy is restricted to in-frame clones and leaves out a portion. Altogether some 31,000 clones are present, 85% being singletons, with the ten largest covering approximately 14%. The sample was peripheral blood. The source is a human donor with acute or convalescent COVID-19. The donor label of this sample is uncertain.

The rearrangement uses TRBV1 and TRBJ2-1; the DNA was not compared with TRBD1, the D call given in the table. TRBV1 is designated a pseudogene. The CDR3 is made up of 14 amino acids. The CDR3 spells CTSSQEGPYNEQFF. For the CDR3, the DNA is TGCACCAGCAGCCAAGAGGGCCCGTACAATGAGCAGTTCTTC.

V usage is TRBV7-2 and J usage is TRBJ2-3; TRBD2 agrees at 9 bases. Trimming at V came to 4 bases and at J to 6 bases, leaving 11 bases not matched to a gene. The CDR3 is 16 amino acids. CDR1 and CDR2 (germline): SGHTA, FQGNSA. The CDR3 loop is CASSSSGTQGFDTQYF. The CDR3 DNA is TGTGCCAGCAGCTCTAGCGGGACCCAGGGTTTTGATACGCAGTATTTT. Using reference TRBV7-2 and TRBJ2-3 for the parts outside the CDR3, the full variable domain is GAGVSQSPSNKVTEKGKDVELRCDPISGHTALYWYRQSLGQGLEFLIYFQGNSAPDKSGLPSDRFSAERTGGSVSTLTIQRTQQEDSAVYLCASSSSGTQGFDTQYFGPGTRLTVL.

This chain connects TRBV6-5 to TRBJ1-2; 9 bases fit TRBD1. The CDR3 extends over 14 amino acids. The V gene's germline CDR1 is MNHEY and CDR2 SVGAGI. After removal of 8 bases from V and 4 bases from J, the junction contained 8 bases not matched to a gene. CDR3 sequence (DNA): TGTGCCAGCGGCCAGGGACAGGGCTTCTATGGCTACACCTTC. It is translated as CASGQGQGFYGYTF.

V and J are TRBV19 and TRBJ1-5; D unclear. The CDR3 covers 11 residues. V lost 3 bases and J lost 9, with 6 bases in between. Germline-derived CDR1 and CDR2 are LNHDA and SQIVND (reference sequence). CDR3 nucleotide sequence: TGTGCCAGTAGTATTGGAGGGCCCCAGCATTTT. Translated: CASSIGGPQHF. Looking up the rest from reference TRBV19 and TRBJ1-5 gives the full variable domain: DGGITQSPKYLFRKEGQNVTLSCEQNLNHDAMYWYRQDPGQGLRLIYYSQIVNDFQKGDIAEGYSVSREKKESFPLTVTSAQKNPTAFYLCASSIGGPQHFGDGTRLSIL.

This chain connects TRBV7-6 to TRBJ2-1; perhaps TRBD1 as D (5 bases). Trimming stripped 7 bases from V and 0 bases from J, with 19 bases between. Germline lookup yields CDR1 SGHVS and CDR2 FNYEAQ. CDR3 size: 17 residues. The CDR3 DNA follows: TGTGCCAGCACAAAAACTCAGACAGCTATCTCCTACAATGAGCAGTTCTTC. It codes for CASTKTQTAISYNEQFF. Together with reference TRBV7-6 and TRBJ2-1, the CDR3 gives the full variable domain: GAGVSQSPRYKVTKRGQDVALRCDPISGHVSLYWYRQALGQGPEFLTYFNYEAQQDKSGLPNDRFSAERPEGSISTLTIQRTEQRDSAMYRCASTKTQTAISYNEQFFGPGTRLTVL.

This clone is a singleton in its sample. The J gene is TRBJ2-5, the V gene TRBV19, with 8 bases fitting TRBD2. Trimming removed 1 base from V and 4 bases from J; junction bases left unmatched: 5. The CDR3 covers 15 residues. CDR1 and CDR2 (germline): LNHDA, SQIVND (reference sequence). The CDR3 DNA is TGTGCCAGTAGTATAGGGACTAGCAATGGAGAGACCCAGTACTTC. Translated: CASSIGTSNGETQYF.

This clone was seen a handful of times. The CDR3 DNA is TGTGCCAGCAGCCTACAGATGCAAGAGACCCAGTACTTC. Amino acid sequence: CASSLQMQETQYF. The rearrangement links TRBV7-7 to TRBJ2-5; no firm D call. This CDR3 is built from 13 residues. Germline values: CDR1 SSHAT, CDR2 FNYEAQ (reference sequence). Trimming left V 5 bases short and J 2 bases short, with 9 bases between. Full variable domain (rest looked up from reference TRBV7-7 and TRBJ2-5): GAGVSQSPRYKVTKRGQDVTLRCDPISSHATLYWYQQALGQGPEFLTYFNYEAQPDKSGLPSDRFSAERPEGSISTLTIQRTEQRDSAMYRCASSLQMQETQYFGPGTRLLVL.

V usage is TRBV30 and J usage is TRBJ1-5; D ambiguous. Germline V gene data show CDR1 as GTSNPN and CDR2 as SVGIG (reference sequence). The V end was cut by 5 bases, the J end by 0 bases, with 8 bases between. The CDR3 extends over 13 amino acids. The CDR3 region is CAWGPYSNQPQHF. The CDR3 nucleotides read TGTGCCTGGGGGCCCTATAGCAATCAGCCCCAGCATTTT.

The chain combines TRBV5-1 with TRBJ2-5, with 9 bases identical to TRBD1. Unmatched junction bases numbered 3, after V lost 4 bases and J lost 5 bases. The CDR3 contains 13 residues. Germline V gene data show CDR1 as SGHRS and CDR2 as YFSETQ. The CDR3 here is CASSPGTGETQYF. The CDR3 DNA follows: TGCGCCAGCAGCCCCGGGACAGGGGAGACCCAGTACTTC.

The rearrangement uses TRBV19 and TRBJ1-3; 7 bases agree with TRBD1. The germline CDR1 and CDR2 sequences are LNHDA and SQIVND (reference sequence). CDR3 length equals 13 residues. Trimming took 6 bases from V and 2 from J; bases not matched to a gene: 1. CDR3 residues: CASRGTAGNTIYF. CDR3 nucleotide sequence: TGTGCCAGTAGGGGGACAGCTGGAAACACCATATATTTT.

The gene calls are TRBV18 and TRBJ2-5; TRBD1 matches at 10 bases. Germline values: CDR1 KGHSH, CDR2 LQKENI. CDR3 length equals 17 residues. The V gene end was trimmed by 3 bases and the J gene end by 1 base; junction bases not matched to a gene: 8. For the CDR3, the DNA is TGTGCCAGCTCACCCCAGTGGACAGGGGGTTTCCAAGAGACCCAGTACTTC. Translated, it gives CASSPQWTGGFQETQYF.

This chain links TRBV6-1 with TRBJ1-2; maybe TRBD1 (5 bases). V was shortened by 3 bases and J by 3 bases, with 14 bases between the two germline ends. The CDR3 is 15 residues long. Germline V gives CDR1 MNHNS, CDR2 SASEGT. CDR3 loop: CASSDAPGSYYGYTF. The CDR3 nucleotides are TGTGCCAGCAGTGACGCCCCAGGGTCCTACTATGGCTACACCTTC.

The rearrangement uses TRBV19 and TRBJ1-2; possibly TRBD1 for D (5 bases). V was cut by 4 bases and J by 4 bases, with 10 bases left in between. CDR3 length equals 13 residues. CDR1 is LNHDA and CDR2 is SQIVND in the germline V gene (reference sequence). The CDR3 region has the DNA TGTGCCAGTAGTACGGGACTCTCCTATGGCTACACCTTC. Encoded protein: CASSTGLSYGYTF. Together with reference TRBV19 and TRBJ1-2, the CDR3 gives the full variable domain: DGGITQSPKYLFRKEGQNVTLSCEQNLNHDAMYWYRQDPGQGLRLIYYSQIVNDFQKGDIAEGYSVSREKKESFPLTVTSAQKNPTAFYLCASSTGLSYGYTFGSGTRLTVV.

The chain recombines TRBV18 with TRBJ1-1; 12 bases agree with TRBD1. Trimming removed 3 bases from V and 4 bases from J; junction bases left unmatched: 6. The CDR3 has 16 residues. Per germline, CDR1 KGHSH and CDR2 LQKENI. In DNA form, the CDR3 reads TGTGCCAGCTCACCCGGGACAGGGGGCCTCGGCACTGAAGCTTTCTTT. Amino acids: CASSPGTGGLGTEAFF. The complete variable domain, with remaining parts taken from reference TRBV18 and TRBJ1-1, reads NAGVMQNPRHLVRRRGQEARLRCSPMKGHSHVYWYRQLPEEGLKFMVYLQKENIIDESGMPKERFSAEFPKEGPSILRIQQVVRGDSAAYFCASSPGTGGLGTEAFFGQGTRLTVV.

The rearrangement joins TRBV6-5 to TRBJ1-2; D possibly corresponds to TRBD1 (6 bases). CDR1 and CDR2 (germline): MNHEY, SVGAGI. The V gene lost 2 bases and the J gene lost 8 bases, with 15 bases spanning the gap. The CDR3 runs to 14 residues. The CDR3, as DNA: TGTGCCAGCAGTTACCAAAACAGGGCAGGCGGCTACACCTTC. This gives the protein CASSYQNRAGGYTF.